These 7 T cell receptor beta chains originate from one sample sequenced in a study of CXCR3-negative and CXCR3-positive naive CD8 T cells. Study-level findings and limits: Comparison of naive cells showed more hydrophobic TRB CDR3s in CXCR3-positive than in CXCR3-negative naive cells.

For these TCRs, the target antigens are not known. TRB cDNA was prepared as libraries by UMI-labeled 5' RACE. No DNA is given; TCRdb re-called the 5' RACE reads and lists each CDR3 protein once. The listing records roughly 80,000 distinct CDR3 sequences. The sequenced sample was naive CXCR3+ CD8+ T cells from blood. Subset here: CD45RO-CCR7+CD27+CD95- naive CD8+ T cells expressing CXCR3 (TNR3+). The receptors originated from a human donor in good health. Some clones in this sample may be carry-over from other donors' samples.

The rearrangement uses TRBV20-1 and TRBJ2-2; TCRdb returns TRBD1, unconfirmable since there is no DNA. CDR3 size: 15 residues. From germline, CDR1 is DFQATT and CDR2 SNEGSKA (reference sequence). The CDR3 protein is CSARDSGGNTGELFF.

This chain joins TRBV28 and TRBJ2-1; TCRdb's D gene call, TRBD2, goes unchecked for lack of DNA. This CDR3 is built from 18 residues. CDR1 is MDHEN and CDR2 is SYDVKM in the germline V gene. The chain's CDR3 is CASSLIVSRLVGYNEQFF.

The V and J genes are TRBV10-3 and TRBJ2-1; the D gene TCRdb calls, TRBD2, cannot be checked with no DNA. Germline CDR1 reads ENHRY; CDR2 reads SYGVKD. The CDR3 totals 14 residues. The CDR3 is CAISDVGTSGEQFF.

This chain links TRBV12-3 or TRBV12-4 with TRBJ2-7; TCRdb's D call of TRBD1 is untestable without DNA. The CDR3 length is 12 residues. Here the CDR3 reads CASSPGGFEQYF.

The V gene is TRBV7-9, the J gene TRBJ2-5; the D gene TCRdb calls, TRBD1, cannot be checked with no DNA. Looked up from germline, CDR1 is SEHNR and CDR2 is FQNEAQ (reference sequence). The CDR3 contains 15 residues. This CDR3 reads CASSLTTGGQETQYF.

The chain recombines TRBV4-3 with TRBJ2-6; without DNA, the TCRdb call of TRBD1 cannot be checked. The CDR3 has 18 residues. CDR1 and CDR2 from the germline V gene are LGHNA and YSLEER. The chain's CDR3 is CASSQAETGESGANVLTF.

The gene calls are TRBV29-1 and TRBJ2-7; TCRdb's D gene call, TRBD2, goes unchecked for lack of DNA. The germline V gene has CDR1 SQVTM and CDR2 ANQGSEA. This CDR3 region has 17 residues. The CDR3 protein is CSVEGGMSGTRPYEQYF.